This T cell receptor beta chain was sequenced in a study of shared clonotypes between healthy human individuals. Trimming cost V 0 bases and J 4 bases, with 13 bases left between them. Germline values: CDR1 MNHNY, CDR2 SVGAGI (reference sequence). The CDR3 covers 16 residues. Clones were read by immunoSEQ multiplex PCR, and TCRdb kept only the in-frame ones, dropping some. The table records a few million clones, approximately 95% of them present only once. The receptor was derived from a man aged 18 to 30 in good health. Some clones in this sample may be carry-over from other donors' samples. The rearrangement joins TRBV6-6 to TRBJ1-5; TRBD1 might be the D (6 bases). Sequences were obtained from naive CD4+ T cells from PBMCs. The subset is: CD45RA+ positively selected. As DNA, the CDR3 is TGTGCCAGCAGTTACTCGAGACGAGGGGGTAATCAGCCCCAGCATTTT. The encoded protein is CASSYSRRGGNQPQHF.